The 29 T cell receptor beta chains listed next were all sequenced from one sample in a study of radiation and T cells in renal cell carcinoma (dated by TCRdb to the early 2020s). Explained via the paper, the time point label denotes: blood 4 weeks post-SBRT, at nephrectomy. What this sample's treatment or condition label stands for: 15 Gy SBRT to primary tumor, nephrectomy 4 weeks later. Library generation was performed with the immunoSEQ multiplex PCR assay. In TCRdb, the immuneACCESS table is reduced to in-frame sequences with V and J assigned. These tables do not hold every clone; where another copy was compared, an unresolved V gene accounts for under half, and the others remain unexplained. Across this sample there are approximately 170,000 clones, with about 88% seen only once. Approximately 10% of the sample belongs to the ten largest clones. Sequencing was performed on blood, taken from a patient whose treatment included radiotherapy and nephrectomy. The origin of the receptors is a woman aged 45-65 years with renal cell carcinoma.

This clone was counted between two and nine times. The chain carries TRBV5-5 and TRBJ1-6; no clear D. Germline CDR1 is SGHKS and CDR2 is YYEKEE (reference sequence). The CDR3 totals 14 residues. The V and J ends lost 6 bases and 7 bases respectively, with 14 bases between them. The CDR3 DNA reads TGTGCCAGCATCTTCGGTCAGTCAAATTCACCCCTCCACTTT. Protein: CASIFGQSNSPLHF.

This chain joins TRBV19 and TRBJ1-1, with D tentatively TRBD1 (6 bases). The CDR3 covers 14 residues. V lost 6 bases and J lost 2, with 13 bases in between. From germline, CDR1 is LNHDA and CDR2 SQIVND (reference sequence). CDR3 residues: CASRGLGGNTEAFF. The CDR3 coding sequence is TGTGCCAGTAGAGGTCTCGGGGGCAACACTGAAGCTTTCTTT.

This clone was recorded once. V and J are TRBV14 and TRBJ2-1; D might be TRBD1 or TRBD2, each matching 5 bases. V dropped 1 base and J dropped 6 bases, with 22 bases sitting between them. The CDR3 has 18 amino acids. Germline assignment: CDR1 SGHDN and CDR2 FVKESK. The CDR3 coding sequence is TGTGCCAGCAGCCAAGGTCGGGCTTTGACGAGGGGACGCAATGAGCAGTTCTTC. Its translation: CASSQGRALTRGRNEQFF.

The chain combines TRBV10-3 with TRBJ2-1; 15 bases agree with TRBD2. J lost 7 bases, V lost 9 bases, and 1 base had no gene match. This CDR3 has 13 amino acids. Germline lookup yields CDR1 ENHRY and CDR2 SYGVKD. In nucleotides, the CDR3 is TGTGCCATGGGACTAGCGGGGGGTAATGAGCAGTTCTTC. Translation: CAMGLAGGNEQFF.

V usage is TRBV30 and J usage is TRBJ1-2; D is uncertain. This CDR3 comprises 13 residues. Germline loops: CDR1 GTSNPN, CDR2 SVGIG (reference sequence). V gave up 2 bases and J gave up 2 bases, with 9 bases separating them. The chain's CDR3 is CAWSPHPNYGYTF. The CDR3 nucleotides are TGTGCCTGGAGTCCTCACCCAAACTATGGCTACACCTTC.

This chain connects TRBV6-1 to TRBJ1-3; no definite D call. Trimming stripped 4 bases from V and 0 bases from J, with 7 bases between. The CDR3 contains 14 residues. In germline, CDR1 is MNHNS, CDR2 SASEGT. The CDR3 loop reads CASSGIPSGNTIYF. Written as DNA, the CDR3 is TGTGCCAGCAGTGGAATTCCCTCTGGAAACACCATATATTTT.

This rearrangement joins TRBV10-3 to TRBJ2-7; a weak D match, TRBD1 (6 bases). This CDR3 spans 13 amino acids. Germline values: CDR1 ENHRY, CDR2 SYGVKD. V was clipped by 6 bases and J by 3 bases, with 12 bases between them. CDR3 protein: CAISPGHIYEQYF. The CDR3 nucleotides read TGTGCCATCAGCCCGGGACACATCTACGAGCAGTACTTC.

This clone was recorded only once. CDR3 region: CASSQKGSVNYGYTF. In nucleotides, the CDR3 is TGCGCCAGCAGCCAAAAAGGCTCGGTCAACTATGGCTACACCTTC. The chain couples TRBV4-3 to TRBJ1-2; the D is unclear. Trimming cost V 2 bases and J 2 bases, with 12 bases left between them. Germline CDR1 LGHNA, CDR2 YSLEER. CDR3 length equals 15 residues.

The chain uses TRBV6-6 and TRBJ1-2; 10 bases fit TRBD1. Per the germline V gene, CDR1 is MNHNY and CDR2 is SVGAGI (reference sequence). CDR3 size: 14 residues. The trim removed 6 bases at V and 6 bases at J, leaving 7 bases unmatched. CDR3 DNA: TGTGCCAGCAGGTTCGACAGGGGGCGACATGGCTACACCTTC. Protein product: CASRFDRGRHGYTF.

The rearrangement links TRBV10-1 to TRBJ2-3, with D uncertain. The CDR3 is 15 residues long. The ends were cut back, 3 bases at V and 0 bases at J, with 10 bases in the middle. Germline assignment: CDR1 WNHNN and CDR2 SYGVQD (reference sequence). The CDR3 nucleotides are TGCGCCAGCAGTGATAGGGTCTCTAGCACAGATACGCAGTATTTT. Protein: CASSDRVSSTDTQYF.

Of note for this clone: Its ends do not fully match the called genes, so a read error is possible. V and J are TRBV25-1 and TRBJ1-4; D possibly corresponds to TRBD1 (6 bases). Germline V gives CDR1 MGHDK, CDR2 SYGVNS. CDR3 length: 13 amino acids. The CDR3 region has the DNA TGTGCCAGCAGCCCAATTGGGCAGGGGCCGCTTAAGTTT. Its translation: CASSPIGQGPLKF.

In the case of this clone: This sample also contains other DNA sequences that code for the same CDR3. The rearrangement uses TRBV7-9 and TRBJ1-1; 7 nucleotides align to TRBD1. This CDR3 is built from 14 residues. V shed 5 bases and J 1 base; nucleotides not matched to a gene: 4. Germline lookup yields CDR1 SEHNR and CDR2 FQNEAQ (reference sequence). CDR3 nucleotide sequence: TGTGCCAGCAGCCCGAGACAGGGGAACACTGAAGCTTTCTTT. Amino acid sequence: CASSPRQGNTEAFF.

The chain uses TRBV7-3 and TRBJ2-3; 8 nucleotides match TRBD2. The ends lost 4 bases at V and 0 bases at J; junction bases unmatched: 6. CDR3 length equals 16 residues. Germline CDR1 and CDR2: SGHTA and FQGTGA. The CDR3 DNA sequence: TGTGCCAGCAGCTGGGCGGGGGGCAGTAGCACAGATACGCAGTATTTT. Its protein is CASSWAGGSSTDTQYF.

The chain is built from TRBV7-8 and TRBJ2-2; 7 positions agree with TRBD2. Germline-derived CDR1 and CDR2 are SGHVS and FQNEAQ. CDR3 length: 16 residues. V lost 4 bases, J lost 1 base, and 6 bases stayed unmatched. The CDR3 sequence: CASSSWERGNTGELFF. The CDR3 DNA reads as TGTGCCAGCAGCTCCTGGGAGCGGGGGAACACCGGGGAGCTGTTTTTT. Complete variable domain (other parts from reference TRBV7-8 and TRBJ2-2): GAGVSQSPRYKVAKRGQDVALRCDPISGHVSLFWYQQALGQGPEFLTYFQNEAQLDKSGLPSDRFFAERPEGSVSTLKIQRTQQEDSAVYLCASSSWERGNTGELFFGEGSRLTVL.

The chain joins TRBV7-8 to TRBJ1-2; 8 bases fit TRBD1. The CDR3 runs to 14 residues. Germline values: CDR1 SGHVS, CDR2 FQNEAQ. V trimming: 6 bases; J trimming: 8 bases; junction bases outside the gene matches: 11. In nucleotides, the CDR3 is TGTGCCAGCAGTCAAACAGGGGGTTCACGCGGCTACACCTTC. Its translation is CASSQTGGSRGYTF.

This chain links TRBV19 with TRBJ2-3, with 11 bases lining up with TRBD1. CDR3 length: 16 residues. Germline V CDR1 and CDR2: LNHDA, SQIVND (reference sequence). Germline trimming cut 4 bases from V and 7 bases from J; bases unmatched to any gene: 10. The CDR3 is CASSTTGTGGTNTQYF. The CDR3 DNA sequence: TGTGCCAGTAGTACGACCGGGACAGGGGGAACAAATACGCAGTATTTT. Combining the CDR3 with reference TRBV19 and TRBJ2-3 gives the whole variable domain DGGITQSPKYLFRKEGQNVTLSCEQNLNHDAMYWYRQDPGQGLRLIYYSQIVNDFQKGDIAEGYSVSREKKESFPLTVTSAQKNPTAFYLCASSTTGTGGTNTQYFGPGTRLTVL.

CDR3 DNA sequence: TGTGCCAGCAGCTTAGCGGGCGGAAGCACAGATACGCAGTATTTT. This codes for CASSLAGGSTDTQYF. V and J are TRBV7-8 and TRBJ2-3; D uncertain. Trimming took off 0 bases at V and 0 bases at J, with 7 bases between the two ends. Germline V gives CDR1 SGHVS, CDR2 FQNEAQ. The CDR3 spans 15 residues.

The J gene is TRBJ1-2, the V gene TRBV2, with TRBD1 matching over 12 bases. V was pared by 6 bases and J by 3 bases, with 8 bases of the junction left unmatched. The germline CDR1 and CDR2 sequences are SNHLY and FYNNEI. The CDR3 consists of 16 residues. In nucleotides, the CDR3 is TGTGCCAGCAGCGGGGCTGGGACAGGGGGCCACTATGGCTACACCTTC. Protein sequence: CASSGAGTGGHYGYTF.

The CDR3 reads CATSGGAGGEKLFF. CDR3 DNA sequence: TGTGCCACCTCGGGAGGGGCCGGAGGTGAAAAACTGTTTTTT. The chain carries TRBV15 and TRBJ1-4; tentatively, D is TRBD1 (5 bases). Trimming pared 8 bases from V and 7 bases from J, leaving 17 bases between. The CDR3 covers 14 residues. The germline V gene has CDR1 LNHNV and CDR2 YYDKDF (reference sequence).

J is TRBJ1-3 and V is TRBV9, with D tentatively TRBD1 (5 bases). Germline V gene data show CDR1 as SGDLS and CDR2 as YYNGEE. Trimming removed 0 bases at V and 4 bases at J, with 11 bases between. CDR3 length: 15 residues. CDR3: CASSVGQGAGNTIYF. The CDR3 nucleotides are TGTGCCAGCAGCGTAGGTCAGGGTGCCGGAAACACCATATATTTT.

This sequence joins TRBV7-2 and TRBJ1-6, with 7 nucleotides matching TRBD1. The CDR3 runs to 16 residues. J lost 4 bases, V lost 1 base, and 4 bases had no gene match. From germline, CDR1 is SGHTA and CDR2 FQGNSA. The DNA of the CDR3 is TGTGCCAGCAGCTTAGGGGACAGCCATTATAATTCACCCCTCCACTTT. This gives the protein CASSLGDSHYNSPLHF.

The V call is TRBV2, the J call TRBJ2-1; 14 bases are shared with TRBD2. The CDR3 has 15 residues. J lost 4 bases, V lost 6 bases, and 2 bases had no gene match. Per the germline V gene, CDR1 is SNHLY and CDR2 is FYNNEI. The CDR3 loop is CASRGLAGGYNEQFF. The CDR3 DNA sequence: TGTGCCAGCAGAGGACTAGCGGGGGGATACAATGAGCAGTTCTTC. The entire variable domain, with the rest obtained from reference TRBV2 and TRBJ2-1, is as follows: EPEVTQTPSHQVTQMGQEVILRCVPISNHLYFYWYRQILGQKVEFLVSFYNNEISEKSEIFDDQFSVERPDGSNFTLKIRSTKLEDSAMYFCASRGLAGGYNEQFFGPGTRLTVL.

The CDR3 is CASRFYGQIEAFF. In nucleotides, the CDR3 is TGTGCCAGCAGATTCTATGGACAGATAGAAGCTTTCTTT. This chain connects TRBV6-5 to TRBJ1-1, with D perhaps matching TRBD1 (6 bases). This CDR3 has 13 residues. Germline V gene sequence: CDR1 MNHEY, CDR2 SVGAGI. V was shortened by 6 bases and J by 8 bases, with 16 bases between the two germline ends.

V gene TRBV6-5 combines with J gene TRBJ2-4; D tentatively reads TRBD1 or TRBD2 (5 bases each). CDR1 is MNHEY and CDR2 is SVGAGI in the germline V gene. The CDR3 runs 12 residues. Trimming took 6 bases from V and 6 from J, leaving 9 bases between them. DNA for the CDR3: TGTGCCAGCAGCCAAGGGACAAACATTCAGTACTTC. Protein sequence: CASSQGTNIQYF.

This clone has more than one count but fewer than ten. V usage is TRBV5-6 and J usage is TRBJ1-2; D gene unclear. Germline CDR1 SGHDT, CDR2 YYEEEE. Trimming took off 0 bases at V and 8 bases at J, with 8 bases between the two ends. This CDR3 has 12 residues. In nucleotides, the CDR3 is TGTGCCAGCAGCTTGGCTTTATGGGGCTACACCTTC. Amino acid sequence: CASSLALWGYTF.

The gene calls are TRBV4-3 and TRBJ1-3, with 9 bases identical to TRBD1. CDR1 is LGHNA and CDR2 is YSLEER in the germline V gene. The trim removed 2 bases at V and 2 bases at J, leaving 10 bases unmatched. The CDR3 runs to 18 residues. CDR3 bases: TGCGCCAGCAGCCAAATACTAGGGACAGGGTCAACTGGAAACACCATATATTTT. It translates to CASSQILGTGSTGNTIYF.

This clone was seen just once. The V gene is TRBV4-1, the J gene TRBJ2-5, with D unresolved. Germline CDR1 MGHRA, CDR2 YSYEKL. The V and J ends lost 0 bases and 7 bases respectively, with 12 bases between them. CDR3 length: 14 amino acids. The CDR3, as DNA: TGCGCCAGCAGCCAAGATGAGGTCCTCAGGACCCAGTACTTC. Translation gives CASSQDEVLRTQYF.

The V and J genes are TRBV10-3 and TRBJ1-6; D remains unclear. Germline V gene sequence: CDR1 ENHRY, CDR2 SYGVKD. This CDR3 has 13 amino acids. V was trimmed by 3 bases and J by 9 bases, leaving 9 bases between them. For the CDR3, the DNA is TGTGCCATCAGTGATTTGGCGTTTTCACCCCTCCACTTT. Protein: CAISDLAFSPLHF.

This chain uses TRBV9 with TRBJ2-7; 8 bases fit TRBD2. CDR1 and CDR2 from the germline V gene are SGDLS and YYNGEE. This CDR3 is 14 amino acids long. Losses at the gene ends were 3 bases for V and 3 bases for J; bases not matched to a gene: 5. CDR3 sequence: CASSEGLGNYEQYF. The DNA of the CDR3 is TGTGCCAGCAGCGAGGGACTAGGGAACTACGAGCAGTACTTC.